The rows below give T cell receptor beta chains drawn from one sample of a study of T cell responses to AZD1222 COVID-19 vaccine. Here immunoSEQ multiplex PCR was the method, and the copy in TCRdb shows in-frame clones only, minus some. The sample records tens of thousands of clones, around 90% being singletons. This sample comprised peripheral blood, obtained 28 days after the second AZD1222 dose. The receptors stem from an adult who received the AZD1222 COVID-19 vaccine. Both conserved end residues are part of each CDR3. A D gene is named only where the DNA matches it firmly. The size of a clone is reported for some rows only, either as once, few or many, or as a class for expanded clones.

v_call	j_call	d_call	clone_size	cdr3_aa	cdr3_nt
TRBV19	TRBJ2-7	TRBD1	NA	CASSKTGTGQEQYF	TGTGCCAGTAGTAAAACCGGGACAGGCCAAGAGCAGTACTTC
TRBV19	TRBJ1-5	NA	NA	CASSIPGNNQPQHF	TGTGCCAGTAGTATCCCCGGGAACAATCAGCCCCAGCATTTT
TRBV2	TRBJ2-3	NA	NA	CASSEGSTDTQYF	TGTGCCAGCAGTGAGGGTAGCACAGATACGCAGTATTTT
TRBV19	TRBJ1-1	NA	NA	CASSTLNTEAFF	TGTGCCAGTTCCACACTGAACACTGAAGCTTTCTTT
TRBV3-1/TRBV3-2	TRBJ2-2	TRBD2	NA	CASSPGTSGTFTGELFF	TGTGCCAGCAGCCCCGGGACTAGCGGGACCTTCACCGGGGAGCTGTTTTTT
TRBV19	TRBJ1-5	NA	NA	CASTMGQTDQPQHF	TGTGCCAGTACCATGGGGCAGACTGATCAGCCCCAGCATTTT
TRBV11-1	TRBJ2-1	TRBD1	NA	CASSPGTGVSEQFF	TGTGCCAGCAGCCCCGGGACAGGGGTGAGTGAGCAGTTCTTC
TRBV6-6	TRBJ2-7	NA	NA	CATGERGYEQYF	TGTGCCACAGGGGAAAGGGGCTACGAGCAGTACTTC
TRBV6-5	TRBJ2-5	NA	NA	CASSYNGGPQETQYF	TGTGCCAGCAGTTACAATGGGGGCCCCCAAGAGACCCAGTACTTC
TRBV11-2	TRBJ1-1	NA	few	CASSFRGNTEAFF	TGTGCCAGCAGCTTCAGGGGGAACACTGAAGCTTTCTTT
TRBV11-2	TRBJ1-4	TRBD1	NA	CASSKNSGTENEKLFF	TGTGCCAGCAGCAAGAATTCCGGGACAGAGAATGAAAAACTGTTTTTT
TRBV7-3	TRBJ2-1	TRBD2	NA	CASSLTGGTNNEQFF	TGTGCCAGCAGCTTAACGGGCGGGACTAACAATGAGCAGTTCTTC
TRBV5-4	TRBJ2-1	NA	NA	CASSLAKGGEQFF	TGTGCCAGCAGCTTGGCCAAGGGAGGTGAGCAGTTCTTC
TRBV19	TRBJ2-7	TRBD2	NA	CASRLAGGPLAGEQYF	TGTGCCAGCCGACTAGCGGGAGGGCCCTTGGCGGGGGAGCAGTACTTC
TRBV4-1	TRBJ1-4	TRBD1	NA	CASSQEGQGAIGEKLFF	TGCGCCAGCAGCCAAGAGGGACAGGGGGCGATCGGTGAAAAACTGTTTTTT
TRBV2	TRBJ2-7	TRBD1	once	CASRESPGQSYEQYF	TGTGCCAGCAGGGAAAGTCCGGGACAGAGCTACGAGCAGTACTTC
TRBV18	TRBJ1-2	TRBD1	NA	CASSPPVGQGIGYTF	TGTGCCAGCTCACCACCGGTCGGACAGGGAATTGGCTACACCTTC
TRBV27	TRBJ2-3	NA	NA	CASSFGATWGSPSTDTQYF	TGTGCCAGCAGTTTCGGCGCCACCTGGGGGTCCCCTAGCACAGATACGCAGTATTTT
TRBV11-3	TRBJ2-3	NA	NA	CASSDRTGPDTQYF	TGTGCCAGCAGCGACCGGACGGGGCCAGATACGCAGTATTTT
TRBV6-5	TRBJ2-5	TRBD2	few	CASSYGQGLGTQYF	TGTGCCAGCAGTTACGGGCAGGGACTAGGGACCCAGTACTTC
TRBV5-8	TRBJ1-3	NA	NA	CASSPQGWGNTIYF	TGTGCCAGCAGCCCCCAGGGGTGGGGAAACACCATATATTTT
TRBV6-5	TRBJ1-2	TRBD1	NA	CASSSGDSYGYTF	TGTGCCAGCAGTTCCGGGGACAGCTATGGCTACACCTTC
TRBV19	TRBJ2-7	TRBD1	NA	CASSRDRGSYEQYF	TGTGCCAGTAGCAGGGACAGGGGATCTTACGAGCAGTACTTC
TRBV15	TRBJ2-7	TRBD1	NA	CATSNRGTDYEQYF	TGTGCCACCAGTAACAGGGGAACTGACTACGAGCAGTACTTC
TRBV7-6	TRBJ1-3	NA	NA	CASSLAETGNTIYF	TGTGCCAGCAGCTTAGCCGAAACTGGAAACACCATATATTTT
TRBV19	TRBJ1-2	NA	NA	CASSTPWGYTF	TGTGCCAGTAGTACCCCGTGGGGCTACACCTTC
TRBV6-5	TRBJ1-4	TRBD1	once	CAGAHRDRGNEKLFF	TGTGCCGGCGCCCACCGGGACAGGGGAAATGAAAAACTGTTTTTT
TRBV19	TRBJ2-3	NA	NA	CATWSDTQYF	TGTGCCACCTGGTCAGATACGCAGTATTTT
TRBV5-1	TRBJ2-1	NA	NA	CASSPRWRTALPNEQFF	TGCGCCAGCAGCCCCCGTTGGAGGACAGCACTCCCCAATGAGCAGTTCTTC